This T cell receptor (beta chain) was documented in a study of regulatory T cells in long-lasting Graves disease. General study findings and limits: Graves' patients with persistent disease showed TCR diversity lower than patients newly diagnosed. Among the persistent patients, thousands of public clonotypes were shared, more than the 950 to 1,000 shared among new patients.

Time point here: newly diagnosed GD, antithyroid drugs for less than 3 months. Preparation of the TCR library used RNA extracted from PBMCs. The table lists this clonotype with many counts. Its antigen is still unknown. The junction differs from germline at one of its ends, possibly a read error. Building the TCR beta libraries relied on iRepertoire HTBI primers, and CDR3 regions underwent Arm-PCR. TCRdb re-called the multiplex PCR reads with MiXCR, one entry per CDR3 protein. Among 560,000 or so distinct CDR3 sequences, roughly 15% were seen once, and the ten largest hold about 12%. The same specimen was also included in a second study, on T cells in Graves' hyperthyroidism and ophthalmopathy. That paper notes: Patients were excluded for uncontrolled infection, other autoimmune disease, pregnancy or lactation.

The source is a man aged 18 to 29 with Graves disease. The sample here was peripheral blood mononuclear cells (PBMCs), taken at new diagnosis, from a patient treated with antithyroid drugs.

The CDR3 bases are TGCGCCAGCAGTCTCATCCGCCGAGGGGGTGAGCAGTTCTTC. Translation gives CASSLIRRGGEQFF. The chain carries TRBV28 and TRBJ2-1, with a weak D call TRBD1 (6 bases). This CDR3 spans 14 amino acids. Germline lookup yields CDR1 MDHEN and CDR2 SYDVKM.